This TCR beta chain was retrieved from a study of T-cell reconstitution after alpha-beta-depleted transplantation in children. This clonotype was observed many times. The germline V gene encodes CDR1 MRHNA and CDR2 SNTAGT. Trimming cost V 0 bases and J 7 bases, with 7 bases left between them. This CDR3 region has 13 residues. As it was prepared, the TCRbeta library received unique molecular identifiers. In TCRdb, the PCR reads were re-called with MiXCR into one record per CDR3 protein. The table has 490,000 or so distinct CDR3 sequences, around 13% seen once. Sample: PBMCs from the stem cell graft donor, taken from the stem cell graft. The chain joins TRBV6-4 to TRBJ2-1; no clear D. This sequence was found in a human donor who donated a stem cell graft to a child with combined immunodeficiency. This CDR3 reads CASSDSVENEQFF. The CDR3 DNA reads as TGTGCCAGCAGTGACTCAGTGGAGAATGAGCAGTTCTTC.